These 2 T cell receptor beta chains came from one sample sequenced in a study of blood T cells in healthy people across ages. PCR was performed a second time for about 7 to 12 cycles using a sample-barcoded 5' primer and a J-beta primer mix. MiXCR was run by TCRdb on the 5' RACE reads, yielding one entry per CDR3 protein. The sample shows over a million distinct CDR3 sequences, approximately 39% of them seen only once. The sample consisted of blood. The receptors come from a woman aged 18-30 years in good health.

The chain recombines TRBV28 with TRBJ2-7; TRBD1 might be the D (6 bases). The CDR3 totals 17 residues. The germline CDR1 and CDR2 sequences are MDHEN and SYDVKM. V lost 4 bases to trimming and J lost 2 bases, with 21 bases between them. CDR3 nucleotide sequence: TGTGCCAGCAGTTCCGACAGGACCCCACTTAGACCCTACGAGCAGTACTTC. Amino acids: CASSSDRTPLRPYEQYF. Full variable domain (missing parts from reference TRBV28 and TRBJ2-7): DVKVTQSSRYLVKRTGEKVFLECVQDMDHENMFWYRQDPGLGLRLIYFSYDVKMKEKGDIPEGYSVSREKKERFSLILESASTNQTSMYLCASSSDRTPLRPYEQYFGPGTRLTVT.

V is TRBV7-2 and J is TRBJ2-7; unclear D gene. The V and J ends lost 1 base and 7 bases respectively, with 20 bases between them. Germline CDR1 SGHTA, CDR2 FQGNSA. This CDR3 has 16 amino acids. In DNA form, the CDR3 reads TGTGCCAGCAGCTTAGAATTTGCAGGTCCCTACAATGAGCAGTACTTC. Encoded protein: CASSLEFAGPYNEQYF.